This T cell receptor (beta chain) was captured by sequencing in a study of T cells in Graves' hyperthyroidism and ophthalmopathy (dated by TCRdb to about 2019). Regarding the research as a whole: Peripheral blood was sampled at the time of initial diagnosis, prior to any treatment. An independent validation cohort of about 19 hyperthyroidism patients and about 15 patients who later progressed to ophthalmopathy tested prospective prediction of ophthalmopathy. TCR Vbeta CDR3 sequencing of 130 to 150 peripheral blood samples (over 40 ophthalmopathy, approximately 80 hyperthyroidism and approximately 17 progressor patients) is reported in the paper. The roughly 91 discovery patients were randomly split 7:3 into training and test sets. To identify TCR V-J signatures that set the groups apart, the researchers used a discovery cohort of approximately 98 patients, made up of around 40 with Graves' ophthalmopathy and 57 with stable Graves' hyperthyroidism. After blood sampling, hyperthyroidism patients were treated with methimazole at a starting dose of 30 mg daily, and ophthalmopathy patients were treated with high-dose intravenous methylprednisolone. Thyroid tissue and blood T-cell repertoires from more than five Graves' hyperthyroidism patients were also compared in the study.

The CDR3 measures 12 amino acids from cysteine to phenylalanine. The read is trimmed to its CDR3 DNA, 36 bases read in frame from base 1. The V end loses 0 bases and the J end loses 9 bases, and a stretch of 9 bases separates them. For CDR1 and CDR2, the germline V gene lists SGHRS and YFSETQ. The full study reports these points: In validation, the model predicted progression to ophthalmopathy with just under 71% sensitivity and less than 80% specificity, a median of around 6.6 months before onset. No statistical method was used to set the sample size in advance, and investigators knew the group allocation. A 13 V-J signature model separated ophthalmopathy from stable hyperthyroidism, with approximately 87% sensitivity and about 81% specificity in cross-validation and 80%/75% in testing. Most expanded thyroid clonotypes (frequency above 0.001) were also detected in blood, suggesting blood repertoires may reflect thyroid immune responses.

Ophthalmopathy patients had moderately to severely active disease, Clinical Activity Score of at least 3, NOSPECS grade of at least 4, and duration under 3 months. Exclusion was applied to patients with uncontrolled infections, other autoimmune diseases, pregnancy or lactation. Clinical symptoms, serum thyroxine and TRAb, thyroid ultrasound, and orbital computed tomography formed the basis for the diagnoses. PBMCs were isolated from about 9 ml of fresh peripheral blood by Ficoll-Paque density gradient centrifugation. Total RNA was extracted using Trizol reagent, and RNA quality was assessed on an Agilent 2100 Bioanalyzer. This clonotype was detected a few times. Its recognized antigen is unknown. No base-level quality is on record; no much larger clone is a single base apart. The TCR beta CDR3 regions were amplified from the RNA transcripts. For the first round of RT-PCR on the TCR CDR3, the HTBI primer set was used together with the Qiagen OneStep RT-PCR kit. A second multiplex PCR round built the libraries, followed by size selection and purification. Paired-end sequencing of the libraries was performed with 100 bp reads on an Illumina HiSeq2000. In the original analysis: SOAPnuke was used to process the raw data, with reads discarded if the reads contained adapters or uncalled bases, had a mean Phred below 15, or lacked an exact constant-primer or identifier match. High-quality paired reads were merged with COPE v1.2.5, and unique nucleotide sequences were defined as clonotypes. Clonotypes were aligned to IMGT TRBV, TRBD and TRBJ reference segments using MiTCR v1.1. Analysis was restricted to V-J combinations with a frequency above 0.0001, which covered 98% to 99.2% of repertoires. The TCS score was defined as F50 (clonal expansion) divided by E x V (chaos), with BLOSUM62-based TCRdist calculated between CDR3 peptides within each V-J. Welch's t-statistics and random forest reduced just over 500 V-J features to 10 to 15, which were used in a naive Bayes classifier (R e1071). Clones were called with MiXCR by TCRdb after fastp trimmed the public reads at Q25, and only in-frame beta chains were retained. For every CDR3 protein sequence, its rows merge into one entry that carries the most common genes and DNA. TCRdb, not the authors, supplied the V and J calls. The sample profile shows about 640,000 distinct CDR3 sequences; 20% to 25% of them were found once. The top ten clonotypes cover over 30% of the sample.

The sequence derives from a man in his thirties or forties with Graves' ophthalmopathy. The chain uses TRBV5-1 and TRBJ1-1; the D gene assignment is ambiguous. The source material was blood. The CDR3 loop reads CASSLDRAQAFF. Here is the DNA: TGCGCCAGCAGCTTGGATCGGGCCCAAGCTTTCTTT.